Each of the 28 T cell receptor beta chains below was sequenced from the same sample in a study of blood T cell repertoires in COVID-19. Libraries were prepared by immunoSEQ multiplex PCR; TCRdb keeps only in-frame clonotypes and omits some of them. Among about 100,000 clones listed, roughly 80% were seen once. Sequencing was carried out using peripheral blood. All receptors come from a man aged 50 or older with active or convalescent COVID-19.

As DNA, the CDR3 is TGTGCCAGCAATTCTCAGGGGGCCTCGAATGAAAAACTGTTTTTT. It yields the protein CASNSQGASNEKLFF. The chain uses TRBV28 and TRBJ1-4; 8 bases are shared with TRBD1. CDR3 length equals 15 residues. V shed 7 bases, J shed 5 bases, and the junction held 9 bases outside the gene matches. Germline CDR1 and CDR2: MDHEN and SYDVKM.

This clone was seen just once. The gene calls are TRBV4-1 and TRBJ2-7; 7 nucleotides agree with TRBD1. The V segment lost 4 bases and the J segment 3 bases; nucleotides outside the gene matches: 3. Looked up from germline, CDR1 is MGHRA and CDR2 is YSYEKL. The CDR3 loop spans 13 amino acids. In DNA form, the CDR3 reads TGCGCCAGCAGCCTTTACAGGGGCTACGAGCAGTACTTC. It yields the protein CASSLYRGYEQYF.

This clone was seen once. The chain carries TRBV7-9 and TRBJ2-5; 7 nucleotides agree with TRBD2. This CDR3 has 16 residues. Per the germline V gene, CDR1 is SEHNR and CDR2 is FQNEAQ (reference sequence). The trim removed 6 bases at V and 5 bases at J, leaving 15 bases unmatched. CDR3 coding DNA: TGTGCCAGCAGGAGCACGGACGGGAGGAGGTCTGAGACCCAGTACTTC. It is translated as CASRSTDGRRSETQYF. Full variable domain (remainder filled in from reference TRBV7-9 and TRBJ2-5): DTGVSQNPRHKITKRGQNVTFRCDPISEHNRLYWYRQTLGQGPEFLTYFQNEAQLEKSRLLSDRFSAERPKGSFSTLEIQRTEQGDSAMYLCASRSTDGRRSETQYFGPGTRLLVL.

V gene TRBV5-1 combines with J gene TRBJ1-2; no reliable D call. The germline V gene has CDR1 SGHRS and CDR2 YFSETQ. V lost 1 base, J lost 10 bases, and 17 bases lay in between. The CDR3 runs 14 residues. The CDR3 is CASSLLSTSPNYTF. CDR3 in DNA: TGCGCCAGCAGCTTGCTGTCTACTAGTCCTAACTACACCTTC.

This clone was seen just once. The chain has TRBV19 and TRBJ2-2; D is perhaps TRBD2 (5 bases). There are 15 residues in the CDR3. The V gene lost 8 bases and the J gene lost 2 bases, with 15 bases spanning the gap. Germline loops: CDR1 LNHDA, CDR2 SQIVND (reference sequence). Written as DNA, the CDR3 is TGTGCCAGTTCCCCTATAGCGCTAAACACCGGGGAGCTGTTTTTT. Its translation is CASSPIALNTGELFF.

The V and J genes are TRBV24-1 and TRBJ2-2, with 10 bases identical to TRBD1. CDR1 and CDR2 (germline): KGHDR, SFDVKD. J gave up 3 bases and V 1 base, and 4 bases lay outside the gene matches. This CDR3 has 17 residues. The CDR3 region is CATSDFWDRGHTGELFF. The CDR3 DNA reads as TGTGCCACCAGTGATTTTTGGGACAGGGGACACACCGGGGAGCTGTTTTTT.

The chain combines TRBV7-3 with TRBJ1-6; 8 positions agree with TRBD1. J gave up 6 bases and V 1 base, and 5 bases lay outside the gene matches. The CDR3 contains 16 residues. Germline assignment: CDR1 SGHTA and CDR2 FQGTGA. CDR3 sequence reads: CASSLNHRGANSPLHF. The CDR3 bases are TGTGCCAGCAGCTTAAACCACAGGGGGGCTAATTCACCCCTCCACTTT.

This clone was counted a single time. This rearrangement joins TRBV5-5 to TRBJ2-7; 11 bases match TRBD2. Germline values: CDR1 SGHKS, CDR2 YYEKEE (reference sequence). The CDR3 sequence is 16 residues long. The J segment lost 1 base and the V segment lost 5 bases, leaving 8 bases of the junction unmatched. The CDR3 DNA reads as TGTGCCAGCAGAGAAATGATAGCGGGAGGGTCCTACGAGCAGTACTTC. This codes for CASREMIAGGSYEQYF.

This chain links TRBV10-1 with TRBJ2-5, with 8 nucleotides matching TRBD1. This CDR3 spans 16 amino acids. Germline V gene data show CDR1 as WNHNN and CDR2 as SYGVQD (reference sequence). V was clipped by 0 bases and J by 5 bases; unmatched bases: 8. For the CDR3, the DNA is TGCGCCAGCAGTGAGTCGTCGCGGCAGGGGGCCGAGACCCAGTACTTC. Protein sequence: CASSESSRQGAETQYF.

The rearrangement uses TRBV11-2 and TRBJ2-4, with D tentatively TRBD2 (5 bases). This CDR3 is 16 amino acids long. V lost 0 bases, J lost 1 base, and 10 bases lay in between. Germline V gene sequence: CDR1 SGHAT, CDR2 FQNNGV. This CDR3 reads CASSLDLTGAKNIQYF. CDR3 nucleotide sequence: TGTGCCAGCAGCTTAGATCTCACGGGGGCCAAAAACATTCAGTACTTC.

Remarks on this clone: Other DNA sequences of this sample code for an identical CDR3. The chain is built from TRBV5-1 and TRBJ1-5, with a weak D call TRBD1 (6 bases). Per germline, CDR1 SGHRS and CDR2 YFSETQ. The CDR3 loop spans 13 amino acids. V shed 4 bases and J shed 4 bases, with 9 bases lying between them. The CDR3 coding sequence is TGCGCCAGCAGCCTCACAGGGAATCAGCCCCAGCATTTT. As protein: CASSLTGNQPQHF.

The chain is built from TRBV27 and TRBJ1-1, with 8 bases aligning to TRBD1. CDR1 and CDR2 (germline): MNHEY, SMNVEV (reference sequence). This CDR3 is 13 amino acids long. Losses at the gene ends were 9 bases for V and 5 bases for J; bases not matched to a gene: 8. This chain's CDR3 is CASLKTGGTEAFF. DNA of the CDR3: TGTGCCAGTCTAAAAACAGGGGGGACTGAAGCTTTCTTT.

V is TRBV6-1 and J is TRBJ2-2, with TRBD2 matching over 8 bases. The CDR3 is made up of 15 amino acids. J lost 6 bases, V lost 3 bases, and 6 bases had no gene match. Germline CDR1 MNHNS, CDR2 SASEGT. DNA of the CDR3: TGTGCCAGCAGTGAGTTCAGCGGGAGTTCCGGGGAGCTGTTTTTT. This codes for CASSEFSGSSGELFF.

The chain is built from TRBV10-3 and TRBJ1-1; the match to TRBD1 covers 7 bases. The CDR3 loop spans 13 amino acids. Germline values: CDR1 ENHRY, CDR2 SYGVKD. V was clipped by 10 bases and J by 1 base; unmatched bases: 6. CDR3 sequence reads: CATSQGTNTEAFF. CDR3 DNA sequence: TGTGCCACATCACAGGGGACGAACACTGAAGCTTTCTTT.

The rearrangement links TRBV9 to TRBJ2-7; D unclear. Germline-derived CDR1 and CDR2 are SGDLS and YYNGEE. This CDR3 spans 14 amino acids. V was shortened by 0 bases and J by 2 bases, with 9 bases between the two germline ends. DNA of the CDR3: TGTGCCAGCAGCGTAGTCCCTAGAACCTACGAGCAGTACTTC. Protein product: CASSVVPRTYEQYF.

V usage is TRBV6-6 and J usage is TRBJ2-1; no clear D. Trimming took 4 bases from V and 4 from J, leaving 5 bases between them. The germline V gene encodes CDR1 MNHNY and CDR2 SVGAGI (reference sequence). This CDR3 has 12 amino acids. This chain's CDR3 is CASSFRYNEQFF. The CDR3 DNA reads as TGTGCCAGCAGTTTCAGGTACAATGAGCAGTTCTTC.

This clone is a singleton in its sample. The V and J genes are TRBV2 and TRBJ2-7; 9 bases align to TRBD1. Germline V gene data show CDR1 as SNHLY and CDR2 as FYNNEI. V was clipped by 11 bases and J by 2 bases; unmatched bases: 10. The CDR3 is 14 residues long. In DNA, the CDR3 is TGTGCCGGAAAACCGGGACAGGGTACCTACGAGCAGTACTTC. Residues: CAGKPGQGTYEQYF.

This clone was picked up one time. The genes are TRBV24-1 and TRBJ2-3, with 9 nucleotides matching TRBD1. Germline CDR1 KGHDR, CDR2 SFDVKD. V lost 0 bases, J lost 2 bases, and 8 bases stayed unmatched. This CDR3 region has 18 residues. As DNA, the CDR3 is TGTGCCACCAGTGATTTGTTCGACGGGACAGGGCCCACAGATACGCAGTATTTT. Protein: CATSDLFDGTGPTDTQYF.

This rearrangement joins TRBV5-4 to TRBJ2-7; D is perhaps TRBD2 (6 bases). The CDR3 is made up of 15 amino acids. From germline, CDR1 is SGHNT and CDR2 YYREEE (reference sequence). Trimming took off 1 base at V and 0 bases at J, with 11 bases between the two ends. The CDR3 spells CASSLYTGDSYEQYF. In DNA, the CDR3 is TGTGCCAGCAGCTTGTACACGGGGGACTCCTACGAGCAGTACTTC.

CDR3 sequence: CASSLARGNGETQYF. The CDR3 nucleotides read TGCGCCAGCAGCTTGGCGCGGGGCAACGGAGAGACCCAGTACTTC. V gene TRBV5-1 combines with J gene TRBJ2-5, with a possible D match to TRBD2 (6 bases). V was trimmed by 0 bases and J by 4 bases, leaving 13 bases between them. The CDR3 is 15 residues long. Germline V gene data show CDR1 as SGHRS and CDR2 as YFSETQ.

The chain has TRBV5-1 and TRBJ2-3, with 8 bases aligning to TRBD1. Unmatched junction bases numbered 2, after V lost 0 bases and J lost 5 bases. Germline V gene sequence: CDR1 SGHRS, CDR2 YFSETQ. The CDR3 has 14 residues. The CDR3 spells CASSLGQGQDTQYF. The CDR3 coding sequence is TGCGCCAGCAGCTTGGGACAGGGGCAAGATACGCAGTATTTT.

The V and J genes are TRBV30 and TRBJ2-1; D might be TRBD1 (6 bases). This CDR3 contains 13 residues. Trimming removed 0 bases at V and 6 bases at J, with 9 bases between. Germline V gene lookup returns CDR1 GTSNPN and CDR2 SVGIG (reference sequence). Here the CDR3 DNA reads TGTGCCTGGAGTGTACTAGGGGGCAATGAGCAGTTCTTC. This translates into CAWSVLGGNEQFF.

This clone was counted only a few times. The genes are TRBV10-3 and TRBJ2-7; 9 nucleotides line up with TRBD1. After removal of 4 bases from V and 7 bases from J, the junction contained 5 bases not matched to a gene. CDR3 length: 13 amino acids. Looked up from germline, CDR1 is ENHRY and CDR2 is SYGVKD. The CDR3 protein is CAISGDRAGEQYF. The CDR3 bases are TGTGCCATCAGTGGGGACAGGGCAGGGGAGCAGTACTTC.

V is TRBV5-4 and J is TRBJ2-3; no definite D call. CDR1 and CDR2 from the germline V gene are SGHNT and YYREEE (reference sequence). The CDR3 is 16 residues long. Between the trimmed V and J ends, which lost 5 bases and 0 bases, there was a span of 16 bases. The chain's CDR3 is CASRPYSLFSTDTQYF. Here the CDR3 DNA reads TGTGCCAGCAGACCGTACTCCTTATTTAGCACAGATACGCAGTATTTT. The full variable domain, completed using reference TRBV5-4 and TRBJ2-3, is ETGVTQSPTHLIKTRGQQVTLRCSSQSGHNTVSWYQQALGQGPQFIFQYYREEENGRGNFPPRFSGLQFPNYSSELNVNALELDDSALYLCASRPYSLFSTDTQYFGPGTRLTVL.

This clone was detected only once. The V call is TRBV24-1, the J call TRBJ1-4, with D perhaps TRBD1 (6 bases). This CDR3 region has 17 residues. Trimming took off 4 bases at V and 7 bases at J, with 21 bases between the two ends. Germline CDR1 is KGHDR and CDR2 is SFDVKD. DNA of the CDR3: TGTGCCACCAGTGACCAAGGACCTTACAGGGCTGGTGAAAAACTGTTTTTT. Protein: CATSDQGPYRAGEKLFF.

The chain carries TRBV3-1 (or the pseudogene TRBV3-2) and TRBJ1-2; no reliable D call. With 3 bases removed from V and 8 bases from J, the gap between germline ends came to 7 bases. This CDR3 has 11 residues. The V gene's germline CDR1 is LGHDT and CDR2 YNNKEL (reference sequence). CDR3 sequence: CASSHHSGYTF. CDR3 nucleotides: TGTGCCAGCAGCCACCATAGCGGCTACACCTTC.

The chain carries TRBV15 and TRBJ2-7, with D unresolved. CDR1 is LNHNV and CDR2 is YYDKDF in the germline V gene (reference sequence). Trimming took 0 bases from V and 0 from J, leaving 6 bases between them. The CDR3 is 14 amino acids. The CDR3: CATSRDLSSYEQYF. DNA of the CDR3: TGTGCCACCAGCAGAGACCTGAGCTCCTACGAGCAGTACTTC.

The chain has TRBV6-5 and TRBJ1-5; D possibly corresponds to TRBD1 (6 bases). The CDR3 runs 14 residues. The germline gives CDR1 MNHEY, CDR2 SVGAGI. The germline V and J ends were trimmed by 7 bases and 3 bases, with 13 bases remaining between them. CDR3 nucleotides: TGTGCCAGCACCGCCACAGGGACCAATCAGCCCCAGCATTTT. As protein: CASTATGTNQPQHF.